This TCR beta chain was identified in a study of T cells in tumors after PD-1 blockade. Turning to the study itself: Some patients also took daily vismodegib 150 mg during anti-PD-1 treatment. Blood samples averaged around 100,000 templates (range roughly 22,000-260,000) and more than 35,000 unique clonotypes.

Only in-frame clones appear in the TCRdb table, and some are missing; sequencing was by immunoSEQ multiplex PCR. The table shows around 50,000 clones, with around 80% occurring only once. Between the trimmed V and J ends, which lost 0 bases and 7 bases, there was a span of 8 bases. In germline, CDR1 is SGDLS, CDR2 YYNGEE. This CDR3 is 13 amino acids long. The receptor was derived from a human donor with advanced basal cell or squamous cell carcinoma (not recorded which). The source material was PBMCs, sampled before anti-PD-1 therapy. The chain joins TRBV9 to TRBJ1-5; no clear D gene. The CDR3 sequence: CASSVEAGQPQHF. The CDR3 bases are TGTGCCAGCAGCGTAGAGGCCGGACAGCCCCAGCATTTT. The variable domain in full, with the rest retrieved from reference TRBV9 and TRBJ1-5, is DSGVTQTPKHLITATGQRVTLRCSPRSGDLSVYWYQQSLDQGLQFLIQYYNGEERAKGNILERFSAQQFPDLHSELNLSSLELGDSALYFCASSVEAGQPQHFGDGTRLSIL.